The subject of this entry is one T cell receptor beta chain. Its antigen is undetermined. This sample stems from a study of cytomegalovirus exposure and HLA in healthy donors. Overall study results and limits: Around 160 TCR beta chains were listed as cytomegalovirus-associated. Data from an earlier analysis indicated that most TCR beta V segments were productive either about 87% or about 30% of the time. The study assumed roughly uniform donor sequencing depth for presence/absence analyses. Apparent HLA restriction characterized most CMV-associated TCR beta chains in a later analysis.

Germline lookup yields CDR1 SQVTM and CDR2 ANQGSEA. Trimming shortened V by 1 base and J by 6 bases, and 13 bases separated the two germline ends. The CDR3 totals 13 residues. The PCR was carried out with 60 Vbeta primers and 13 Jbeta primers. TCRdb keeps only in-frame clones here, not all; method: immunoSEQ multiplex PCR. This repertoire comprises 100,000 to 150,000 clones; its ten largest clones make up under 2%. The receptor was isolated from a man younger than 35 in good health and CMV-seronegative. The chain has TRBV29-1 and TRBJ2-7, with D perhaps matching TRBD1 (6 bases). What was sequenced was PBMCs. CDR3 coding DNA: TGCAGCGTTGAAGCTACAGGGTTTGGCGAGCAGTACTTC. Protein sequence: CSVEATGFGEQYF.